This T cell receptor beta chain was captured in a study of T-cell memory formation after mild COVID-19. Study-level findings and limits: Shrinking CD4+ clones were chiefly CM and EM; CD8+ ones were chiefly EMRA.

One entry per CDR3 protein results from TCRdb running MiXCR on the 5' RACE reads. Seen here are approximately 290,000 distinct CDR3 sequences, 15% to 20% observed once, and the top ten hold around a fifth. Germline CDR1 SQVTM, CDR2 ANQGSEA. This CDR3 has 15 residues. The V and J ends lost 4 bases and 4 bases, in that order; junction bases with no gene match: 12. A few counts support this clonotype. What it binds is unknown. The chain combines TRBV29-1 with TRBJ1-2, with 7 positions matching TRBD1. Sequencing used PBMCs or a T cell subset sorted from them (not recorded which). This receptor was taken from a young man who had mild COVID-19 (a few samples of this study predate the infection). Cell type and time point are not known. Here the CDR3 DNA reads TGCAGCGTTGGGGCAGGGGGTCGTGGTAGCTATGGCTACACCTTC. This sequence encodes CSVGAGGRGSYGYTF.